The rows below give T cell receptor beta chains drawn from one sample of a study of lymphopenia after photon versus proton radiotherapy. TCRdb's table, derived via immunoSEQ multiplex PCR, lists solely in-frame clones and lacks some. The table shows roughly 7,300 clones, with around 92% occurring only once. The sequences come from peripheral blood, collected from a patient treated with photon-based radiotherapy. These receptors all come from a man aged 60 to 75 with cholangiocarcinoma. CDR3s include the opening cysteine and the closing phenylalanine or tryptophan. D genes are given only for firm matches. Rows may omit the clone size; those that give it use once, few, many or a size class.

j_call clone_size d_call v_call cdr3_aa cdr3_nt
TRBJ1-5 NA NA TRBV21-1 CASSKDRLQNQPQHF TGTGCCAGCAGCAAAGATAGACTGCAGAATCAGCCCCAGCATTTT
TRBJ2-5 NA TRBD1 TRBV18 CASSPQTGQQETQYF TGTGCCAGCTCACCACAGACGGGACAGCAAGAGACCCAGTACTTC
TRBJ2-5 NA NA TRBV28 CASSQDSGPRETQYF TGTGCCAGCAGCCAGGACTCAGGGCCCCGAGAGACCCAGTACTTC
TRBJ2-3 NA NA TRBV2 CASSEFRASTDTQYF TGTGCCAGCAGTGAATTTAGGGCTAGCACAGATACGCAGTATTTT
TRBJ1-6 NA NA TRBV5-6 CASSLGPQTSYNSPLHF TGTGCCAGCAGCTTGGGACCCCAGACCTCCTATAATTCACCCCTCCACTTT
TRBJ2-5 NA NA TRBV5-5 CASSLVAGRGTETQYF TGTGCCAGCAGCTTGGTGGCTGGGCGGGGCACGGAGACCCAGTACTTC
TRBJ2-7 NA NA TRBV15 CATSRDQTDYEQYF TGTGCCACCAGCAGAGATCAGACAGACTACGAGCAGTACTTC
TRBJ2-7 NA TRBD2 TRBV13 CASSPRLAGTYEQYF TGTGCCAGCAGCCCCAGACTAGCGGGAACCTACGAGCAGTACTTC
TRBJ2-7 NA NA TRBV6-1 CASSVDRKYYEQYF TGTGCCAGCAGCGTGGACAGAAAATACTACGAGCAGTACTTC
TRBJ2-5 NA TRBD2 TRBV11-3 CASSLVGTTFETQYF TGTGCCAGCAGCTTAGTCGGGACTACGTTTGAGACCCAGTACTTC
TRBJ1-5 NA NA TRBV20-1 CSASSTQPQHF TGCAGTGCTAGCAGCACCCAGCCCCAGCATTTT
TRBJ2-5 NA TRBD2 TRBV5-1 CASSLAAGGAGQETQYF TGCGCCAGCAGCTTGGCCGCGGGGGGCGCGGGGCAAGAGACCCAGTACTTC
TRBJ2-5 once TRBD1 TRBV12-5 CASGNGQVQETQYF TGTGCTAGTGGAAACGGACAGGTCCAAGAGACCCAGTACTTC
TRBJ1-1 NA NA TRBV5-1 CASRSPGMNTEAFF TGCGCCAGCAGGTCCCCGGGTATGAACACTGAAGCTTTCTTT
TRBJ1-1 NA NA TRBV14 CASSHTYTEAFF TGTGCCAGCAGTCACACATACACTGAAGCTTTCTTT
TRBJ1-5 NA TRBD1 TRBV19 CASNEQGASQPQHF TGTGCCAGTAACGAACAGGGGGCAAGTCAGCCCCAGCATTTT
TRBJ1-1 NA NA TRBV18 CASSPLGGPNTEAFF TGTGCCAGCTCACCGCTGGGCGGGCCGAACACTGAAGCTTTCTTT
TRBJ1-1 NA NA TRBV7-3 CASSLTGTTEAFF TGTGCCAGCAGCCTAACCGGGACGACTGAAGCTTTCTTT
TRBJ2-3 NA TRBD1 TRBV11-3 CASSFPVTGVMYF TGTGCCAGCAGCTTTCCCGTAACAGGGGTAATGTATTTT
TRBJ2-7 NA NA TRBV28 CASSLYLNRDIPYEQYF TGTGCCAGCAGTTTATATCTCAACCGGGACATTCCCTACGAGCAGTACTTC
TRBJ2-3 NA TRBD2 TRBV7-2 CASSLAGRTDTQYF TGTGCCAGCAGTCTAGCGGGGCGCACAGATACGCAGTATTTT
TRBJ1-2 few NA TRBV19 CASSTLGTGYTF TGTGCCAGTAGTACTCTCGGGACCGGCTACACCTTC
TRBJ2-1 NA NA TRBV11-3 CASSLGGPSSYNEQFF TGTGCCAGCAGCTTGGGGGGCCCGAGCTCCTACAATGAGCAGTTCTTC